This T cell receptor (beta chain) appears in the sequencing data of a study of T-cell memory formation after mild COVID-19. The overall study: TCR clusters were mostly confined to one donor each. Overall study findings and caveats: Pre-infection memory already had some responding clones, implying cross-reactive memory joined. Mainly in CM and EM were contracting CD4+ clones; CD8+ were in EMRA.

TCRdb ran MiXCR on the 5' RACE reads and lists one entry per CDR3 protein. The data hold hundreds of thousands of distinct CDR3 sequences, with roughly 15% observed a single time. On this clonotype: Its antigen is currently unknown.

This TCR came from a man aged 18 to 29 who had mild COVID-19 (a few samples of this study predate the infection). Cell type and time point are not known. The sequenced sample was PBMCs or a T cell subset sorted from them (not recorded which).

CDR3: CATRAGGIGELFF. The CDR3 nucleotides read TGTGCCACCCGGGCAGGGGGCATCGGGGAGCTGTTTTTT. The chain links TRBV12-3 or TRBV12-4 to TRBJ2-2; 8 nucleotides align to TRBD1. The CDR3 has 13 amino acids. The V segment lost 10 bases and the J segment 7 bases; nucleotides outside the gene matches: 8.